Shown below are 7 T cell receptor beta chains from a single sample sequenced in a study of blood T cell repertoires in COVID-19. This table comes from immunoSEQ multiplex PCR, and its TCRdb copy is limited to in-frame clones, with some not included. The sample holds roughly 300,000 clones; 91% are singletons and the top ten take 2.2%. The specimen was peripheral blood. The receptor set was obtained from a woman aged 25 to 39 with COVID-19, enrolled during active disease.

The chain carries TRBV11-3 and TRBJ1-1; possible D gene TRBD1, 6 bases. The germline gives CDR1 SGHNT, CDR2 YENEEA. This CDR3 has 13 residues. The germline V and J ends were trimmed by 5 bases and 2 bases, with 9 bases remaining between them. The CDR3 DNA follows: TGTGCCAGCAGCCCGACAGGAAACACTGAAGCTTTCTTT. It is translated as CASSPTGNTEAFF.

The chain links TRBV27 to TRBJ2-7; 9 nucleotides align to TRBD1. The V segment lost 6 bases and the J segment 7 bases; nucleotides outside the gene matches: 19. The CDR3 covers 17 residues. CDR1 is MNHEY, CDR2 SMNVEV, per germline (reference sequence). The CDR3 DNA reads TGTGCCAGCAGATATCGGGGAATCGGGACAGGGATATTTGAGCAGTACTTC. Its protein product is CASRYRGIGTGIFEQYF.

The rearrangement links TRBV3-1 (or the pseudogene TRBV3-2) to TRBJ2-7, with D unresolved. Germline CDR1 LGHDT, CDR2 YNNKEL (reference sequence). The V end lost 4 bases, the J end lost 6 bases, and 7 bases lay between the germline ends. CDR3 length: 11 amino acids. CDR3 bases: TGTGCCAGCAGCCTCTATGGCGAGCAGTACTTC. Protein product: CASSLYGEQYF.

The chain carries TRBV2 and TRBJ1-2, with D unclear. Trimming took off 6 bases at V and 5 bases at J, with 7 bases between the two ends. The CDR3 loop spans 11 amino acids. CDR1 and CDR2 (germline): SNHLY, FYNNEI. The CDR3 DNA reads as TGTGCCAGCAGCAGGATATATGGCTACACCTTC. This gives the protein CASSRIYGYTF. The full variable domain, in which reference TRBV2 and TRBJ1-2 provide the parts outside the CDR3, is EPEVTQTPSHQVTQMGQEVILRCVPISNHLYFYWYRQILGQKVEFLVSFYNNEISEKSEIFDDQFSVERPDGSNFTLKIRSTKLEDSAMYFCASSRIYGYTFGSGTRLTVV.

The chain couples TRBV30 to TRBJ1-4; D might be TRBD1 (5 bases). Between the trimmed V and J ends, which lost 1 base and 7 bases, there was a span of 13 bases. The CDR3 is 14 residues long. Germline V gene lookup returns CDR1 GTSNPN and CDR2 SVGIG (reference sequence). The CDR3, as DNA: TGTGCCTGGAGTGGTATGGGAAGGGGTGAAAAACTGTTTTTT. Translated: CAWSGMGRGEKLFF. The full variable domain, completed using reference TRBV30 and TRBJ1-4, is SQTIHQWPATLVQPVGSPLSLECTVEGTSNPNLYWYRQAAGRGLQLLFYSVGIGQISSEVPQNLSASRPQDRQFILSSKKLLLSDSGFYLCAWSGMGRGEKLFFGSGTQLSVL.

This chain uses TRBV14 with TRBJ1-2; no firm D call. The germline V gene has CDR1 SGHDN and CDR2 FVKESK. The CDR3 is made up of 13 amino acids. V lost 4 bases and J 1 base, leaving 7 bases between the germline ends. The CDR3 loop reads CASSLGNNYGYTF. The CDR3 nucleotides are TGTGCCAGCAGCCTCGGGAATAACTATGGCTACACCTTC.

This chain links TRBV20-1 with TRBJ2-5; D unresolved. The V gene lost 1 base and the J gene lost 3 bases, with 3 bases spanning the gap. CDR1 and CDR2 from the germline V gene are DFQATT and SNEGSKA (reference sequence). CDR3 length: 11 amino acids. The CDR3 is CSARAEETQYF. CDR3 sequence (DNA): TGCAGTGCTAGAGCGGAAGAGACCCAGTACTTC.